The 30 T cell receptor beta chains below come from one sample, sequenced in a study of blood T cell repertoires in COVID-19. Produced via immunoSEQ multiplex PCR; TCRdb's table is partial and in-frame only. The repertoire holds tens of thousands of clones, with 88% as singletons. Input material: peripheral blood. Receptor source: a man between 65 and 85 years old with acute or convalescent COVID-19.

This clone was seen once. The chain combines TRBV7-3 with TRBJ2-2, with 7 bases fitting TRBD2. CDR1 and CDR2 (germline): SGHTA, FQGTGA. The CDR3 has 16 residues. Losses at the gene ends were 2 bases for V and 4 bases for J; bases not matched to a gene: 7. The CDR3 DNA reads TGTGCCAGCAGCTTATTCGGGGGGATTAGCACCGGGGAGCTGTTTTTT. Its translation: CASSLFGGISTGELFF.

The rearrangement joins TRBV6-6 to TRBJ2-7, with D unclear. Germline values: CDR1 MNHNY, CDR2 SVGAGI (reference sequence). The V gene lost 0 bases and the J gene lost 2 bases, with 11 bases spanning the gap. The CDR3 sequence is 15 residues long. The CDR3 spells CASSYSVSRAYEQYF. The CDR3, as DNA: TGTGCCAGCAGTTACTCCGTGTCGAGAGCCTACGAGCAGTACTTC.

On this clone: An end of the junction differs from the germline gene, which may be a read error. The gene calls are TRBV7-6 and TRBJ2-7, with 10 bases lining up with TRBD1. CDR1 is SGHVS and CDR2 is FNYEAQ in the germline V gene. The CDR3 is 14 residues long. CDR3 in DNA: TGTGCCAGCAGCATAGCGGGACAGGGGTACGAGCAGTACTTC. Residues: CASSIAGQGYEQYF.

This rearrangement joins TRBV11-2 to TRBJ2-7, with 8 bases lining up with TRBD2. The germline gives CDR1 SGHAT, CDR2 FQNNGV. The CDR3 runs 16 residues. J gave up 2 bases and V 1 base, and 7 bases lay outside the gene matches. The CDR3 DNA sequence: TGTGCCAGCAGCTTAGGTAGCGGGGTGGCTACCTACGAGCAGTACTTC. This encodes CASSLGSGVATYEQYF.

The V and J genes are TRBV7-9 and TRBJ1-5; 7 bases map to TRBD1. V was clipped by 5 bases and J by 6 bases; unmatched bases: 13. Germline CDR1 reads SEHNR; CDR2 reads FQNEAQ (reference sequence). The CDR3 spans 16 residues. DNA for the CDR3: TGTGCCAGCAGCCGGGGCGATACAGGGGAATTTCAGCCCCAGCATTTT. Amino acid sequence: CASSRGDTGEFQPQHF.

The CDR3 DNA follows: TGTGCCAGCAGCTCGAGGGGGTTTGGGAGCTATGGCTACACCTTC. This encodes CASSSRGFGSYGYTF. This sequence joins TRBV13 and TRBJ1-2; D possibly corresponds to TRBD1 (6 bases). The CDR3 length is 15 residues. Per germline, CDR1 PRHDT and CDR2 FYEKMQ (reference sequence). V was pared by 4 bases and J by 4 bases, with 16 bases between.

The rearrangement uses TRBV7-8 and TRBJ1-5, with 7 bases matching TRBD1. This CDR3 has 15 residues. Germline lookup yields CDR1 SGHVS and CDR2 FQNEAQ. Losses at the gene ends were 3 bases for V and 1 base for J; bases not matched to a gene: 3. The CDR3 protein is CASSLWTGSNQPQHF. DNA for the CDR3: TGTGCCAGCAGCTTGTGGACAGGAAGCAATCAGCCCCAGCATTTT.

The chain links TRBV7-3 to TRBJ2-2; TRBD2 is a possible D gene (6 bases). The germline gives CDR1 SGHTA, CDR2 FQGTGA. This CDR3 has 16 residues. Trimming removed 0 bases at V and 6 bases at J, with 14 bases between. This CDR3 is CASSLTGGLRSGELFF. CDR3 DNA sequence: TGTGCCAGCAGCTTAACGGGGGGACTCCGCTCCGGGGAGCTGTTTTTT.

The rearrangement joins TRBV28 to TRBJ1-6; D is uncertain. The CDR3 runs to 16 residues. From germline, CDR1 is MDHEN and CDR2 SYDVKM. V shed 6 bases and J shed 0 bases, with 12 bases lying between them. CDR3 coding DNA: TGTGCCAGCAGGAGGCCGCCGAGCTCCTATAATTCACCCCTCCACTTT. Residues: CASRRPPSSYNSPLHF.

The genes are TRBV5-1 and TRBJ2-7; possibly TRBD1 for D (6 bases). V lost 1 base and J lost 0, with 20 bases in between. Germline V lookup: CDR1 SGHRS, CDR2 YFSETQ. The CDR3 sequence is 18 residues long. CDR3 DNA: TGCGCCAGCAGCTTGACAGGGTGGGACCGGATCCCCTCCTACGAGCAGTACTTC. Encoded protein: CASSLTGWDRIPSYEQYF.

The chain couples TRBV19 to TRBJ1-5; D is perhaps TRBD1 (6 bases). Germline CDR1 reads LNHDA; CDR2 reads SQIVND (reference sequence). V dropped 5 bases and J dropped 2 bases, with 16 bases sitting between them. The CDR3 covers 16 residues. CDR3 nucleotides: TGTGCCAGTAGTCGTAACCTTCAGGGGCGCAATCAGCCCCAGCATTTT. It specifies CASSRNLQGRNQPQHF.

This chain joins TRBV5-8 and TRBJ2-1; TRBD1 matches at 7 bases. The V segment lost 4 bases and the J segment 0 bases; nucleotides outside the gene matches: 7. CDR3 length: 16 residues. Per the germline V gene, CDR1 is SGHTS and CDR2 is YDEGEE. The CDR3 sequence: CASSRRTGISYNEQFF. CDR3 DNA: TGTGCCAGCAGCCGGAGGACAGGAATCTCCTACAATGAGCAGTTCTTC.

The chain links TRBV15 to TRBJ1-2; the D gene is possibly TRBD1 (6 bases). With 3 bases removed from V and 2 bases from J, the gap between germline ends came to 7 bases. Germline CDR1 reads LNHNV; CDR2 reads YYDKDF (reference sequence). The CDR3 length is 13 residues. The CDR3 here is CATSRDSNYGYTF. CDR3 DNA sequence: TGTGCCACCAGCAGGGACAGCAACTATGGCTACACCTTC.

Only a few counts were recorded for this clone. The V gene is TRBV7-9, the J gene TRBJ2-3, with 16 bases matching TRBD2. CDR1 and CDR2 from the germline V gene are SEHNR and FQNEAQ (reference sequence). V shed 4 bases and J 4 bases; nucleotides not matched to a gene: 2. The CDR3 totals 16 residues. The CDR3 DNA follows: TGTGCCAGCAGCTCAGGGACTAGCGGGAGGGCAGATACGCAGTATTTT. Its protein product is CASSSGTSGRADTQYF.

The genes are TRBV27 and TRBJ1-2; TRBD1 agrees at 7 bases. J gave up 4 bases and V 2 bases, and 7 bases lay outside the gene matches. CDR3 length equals 15 residues. CDR1 MNHEY and CDR2 SMNVEV come from the germline V gene (reference sequence). The CDR3 protein is CASSLRGQGVYGYTF. CDR3 DNA: TGTGCCAGCAGTTTAAGGGGGCAGGGAGTCTATGGCTACACCTTC.

The chain is built from TRBV7-2 and TRBJ1-2; 9 nucleotides match TRBD1. This CDR3 comprises 16 residues. Germline CDR1 is SGHTA and CDR2 is FQGNSA. The J segment lost 7 bases and the V segment lost 2 bases, leaving 11 bases of the junction unmatched. The CDR3 nucleotides are TGTGCCAGCAGCTTACCTCCGGGGACAGGGAATGGTGGCTACACCTTC. It is translated as CASSLPPGTGNGGYTF.

This chain joins TRBV6-2 or TRBV6-3 and TRBJ2-1, with 8 bases that match TRBD2. Per germline, CDR1 MNHEY and CDR2 SVGEGT. J was trimmed by 2 bases and V by 2 bases; bases with no gene match: 5. CDR3 length: 16 residues. CDR3 region: CASSYSGRITYNEQFF. The CDR3 coding sequence is TGTGCCAGCAGTTACAGCGGGAGAATCACCTACAATGAGCAGTTCTTC.

The J gene is TRBJ2-3, the V gene TRBV25-1; 8 bases are a match to TRBD1. The J segment lost 5 bases and the V segment lost 6 bases, leaving 10 bases of the junction unmatched. Germline CDR1 reads MGHDK; CDR2 reads SYGVNS. The length of the CDR3 is 15 residues. The DNA for the CDR3 is TGTGCCAGCAGCGACGACAGGGGCATGGGAGATACGCAGTATTTT. Translating gives CASSDDRGMGDTQYF.

The sample holds one count of this clone. V gene TRBV9 combines with J gene TRBJ2-3; unclear D gene. The CDR3 length is 11 residues. CDR1 and CDR2 from the germline V gene are SGDLS and YYNGEE. V lost 5 bases and J 9 bases, leaving 10 bases between the germline ends. The CDR3 DNA reads as TGTGCCAGCAGGAATGCGGAAACGCAGTATTTT. It encodes CASRNAETQYF.

This clone was picked up a small number of times. Written as DNA, the CDR3 is TGTGCCAGCAGCTCCTCGGACTATTTTTTAGAGACCCAGTACTTC. The encoded protein is CASSSSDYFLETQYF. This chain connects TRBV5-8 to TRBJ2-5; possibly TRBD2 for D (6 bases). This CDR3 is 15 amino acids long. Per germline, CDR1 SGHTS and CDR2 YDEGEE. Trimming left V 3 bases short and J 4 bases short, with 16 bases between. The variable domain in full, with the rest retrieved from reference TRBV5-8 and TRBJ2-5, is EAGVTQSPTHLIKTRGQQATLRCSPISGHTSVYWYQQALGLGLQFLLWYDEGEERNRGNFPPRFSGRQFPNYSSELNVNALELEDSALYLCASSSSDYFLETQYFGPGTRLLVL.

This chain connects TRBV28 to TRBJ2-7; TRBD1 matches 10 bases. Per germline, CDR1 MDHEN and CDR2 SYDVKM. This CDR3 region has 14 residues. The ends lost 7 bases at V and 6 bases at J; junction bases unmatched: 9. The DNA of the CDR3 is TGTGCCAGCACCACCGGGGACAGGGGTAGCGAGCAGTACTTC. Translation gives CASTTGDRGSEQYF. The whole variable domain, filled in from reference TRBV28 and TRBJ2-7, reads DVKVTQSSRYLVKRTGEKVFLECVQDMDHENMFWYRQDPGLGLRLIYFSYDVKMKEKGDIPEGYSVSREKKERFSLILESASTNQTSMYLCASTTGDRGSEQYFGPGTRLTVT.

CDR3 loop: CASSSGLAGYTGELFF. Here the CDR3 DNA reads TGTGCCAGCAGCTCGGGACTAGCGGGATACACCGGGGAGCTGTTTTTT. The V gene is TRBV7-2, the J gene TRBJ2-2; 13 nucleotides match TRBD2. Germline CDR1 and CDR2: SGHTA and FQGNSA. Trimming took 4 bases from V and 3 from J; bases not matched to a gene: 2. CDR3 size: 16 residues.

This clone was detected once. The rearrangement uses TRBV3-1 (or the pseudogene TRBV3-2) and TRBJ2-5, with a weak D call TRBD2 (6 bases). CDR3 length equals 12 residues. Germline V lookup: CDR1 LGHDT, CDR2 YNNKEL (reference sequence). Trimming took off 1 base at V and 9 bases at J, with 9 bases between the two ends. For the CDR3, the DNA is TGTGCCAGCAGCCAAGCCCCGGGAGCCCAGTACTTC. Amino acid sequence: CASSQAPGAQYF.

This chain connects TRBV18 to TRBJ2-5; tentatively, D is TRBD1 (6 bases). Trimming left V 3 bases short and J 4 bases short, with 12 bases between. This CDR3 is built from 14 residues. Germline assignment: CDR1 KGHSH and CDR2 LQKENI. The CDR3 coding sequence is TGTGCCAGCTCACCCCAGGGGTCGAGAGAGACCCAGTACTTC. Translated: CASSPQGSRETQYF. The variable domain in full, with the rest retrieved from reference TRBV18 and TRBJ2-5, is NAGVMQNPRHLVRRRGQEARLRCSPMKGHSHVYWYRQLPEEGLKFMVYLQKENIIDESGMPKERFSAEFPKEGPSILRIQQVVRGDSAAYFCASSPQGSRETQYFGPGTRLLVL.

This chain joins TRBV2 and TRBJ1-2; D is unresolved. There are 12 residues in the CDR3. Germline-derived CDR1 and CDR2 are SNHLY and FYNNEI. With 7 bases removed from V and 7 bases from J, the gap between germline ends came to 13 bases. The CDR3 region is CASKADSSGYTF. The CDR3 region has the DNA TGTGCCAGCAAAGCGGACTCTTCTGGCTACACCTTC.

V gene TRBV5-1 combines with J gene TRBJ2-7; the D gene is possibly TRBD1 (5 bases). This CDR3 is built from 13 residues. V was shortened by 0 bases and J by 7 bases, with 11 bases between the two germline ends. The germline gives CDR1 SGHRS, CDR2 YFSETQ. The CDR3 region has the DNA TGCGCCAGCAGCTTGGAAGGGGTCAGGGAGCAGTACTTC. Translation: CASSLEGVREQYF.

A single count supports this clone. CDR3: CASSPGAGGNTEAFF. The CDR3 DNA reads TGTGCCAGCAGTCCCGGTGCAGGGGGGAACACTGAAGCTTTCTTT. The chain combines TRBV6-5 with TRBJ1-1, with 7 bases identical to TRBD1. CDR1 is MNHEY and CDR2 is SVGAGI in the germline V gene. With 5 bases clipped from V and 1 base from J, the junction kept 7 bases outside the gene matches. The CDR3 extends over 15 amino acids.

The gene calls are TRBV29-1 and TRBJ2-1; 8 bases line up with TRBD1. Germline CDR1 SQVTM, CDR2 ANQGSEA. V dropped 7 bases and J dropped 12; count of bases not matched to a gene: 11. The CDR3 length is 12 residues. CDR3 coding DNA: TGCAGCGCGGAAGGACAGGGATATGGGCAGTTCTTC. It yields the protein CSAEGQGYGQFF.

J is TRBJ2-5 and V is TRBV7-6; TRBD2 is a possible D gene (6 bases). Germline loops: CDR1 SGHVS, CDR2 FNYEAQ. CDR3 length: 19 amino acids. Trimming took 4 bases from V and 5 from J, leaving 29 bases between them. CDR3 sequence: CASSYTRVGGVEGLETQYF. The CDR3 DNA is TGTGCCAGCAGCTACACCAGGGTTGGGGGAGTGGAGGGGTTGGAGACCCAGTACTTC.

This rearrangement joins TRBV19 to TRBJ2-2; TRBD2 agrees at 8 bases. J gave up 5 bases and V 0 bases, and 8 bases lay outside the gene matches. Germline loops: CDR1 LNHDA, CDR2 SQIVND (reference sequence). The length of the CDR3 is 17 residues. CDR3 nucleotides: TGTGCCAGTAGTATAGAGGAAGCGGGAGCAAGGACCGGGGAGCTGTTTTTT. Its protein is CASSIEEAGARTGELFF.